What follows are 11 T cell receptor beta chains derived from one specimen sequenced in a study of T cell responses to AZD1222 COVID-19 vaccine. Clones were read by immunoSEQ multiplex PCR, and TCRdb kept only the in-frame ones, dropping some. The sample yields under 150,000 clones, roughly 91% seen once. This sample comprised peripheral blood, obtained on day 0 of AZD1222 vaccination. The receptor set was obtained from an adult in good health.

The chain uses TRBV6-6 and TRBJ2-7, with 12 bases identical to TRBD1. This CDR3 comprises 15 residues. Germline values: CDR1 MNHNY, CDR2 SVGAGI (reference sequence). The trim removed 2 bases at V and 5 bases at J, leaving 4 bases unmatched. The CDR3 spells CASSYVGTGGNEQYF. The CDR3 DNA sequence: TGTGCCAGCAGTTACGTAGGGACAGGGGGCAACGAGCAGTACTTC.

The chain is built from TRBV5-6 and TRBJ2-3; D not resolved. From germline, CDR1 is SGHDT and CDR2 YYEEEE. V shed 4 bases and J shed 5 bases, with 8 bases lying between them. The CDR3 sequence is 12 residues long. This CDR3 is CASSPLLDTQYF. The CDR3 DNA follows: TGTGCCAGCAGCCCCCTCTTAGATACGCAGTATTTT.

V usage is TRBV30 and J usage is TRBJ1-6; no definite D call. V was pared by 4 bases and J by 9 bases, with 13 bases between. This CDR3 contains 13 residues. From germline, CDR1 is GTSNPN and CDR2 SVGIG (reference sequence). The CDR3 sequence: CAWTQALFSPLHF. For the CDR3, the DNA is TGTGCCTGGACCCAGGCCCTATTTTCACCCCTCCACTTT.

The rearrangement links TRBV2 to TRBJ2-2, with 7 nucleotides matching TRBD2. V dropped 4 bases and J dropped 7; count of bases not matched to a gene: 3. The CDR3 extends over 13 amino acids. Germline V gene sequence: CDR1 SNHLY, CDR2 FYNNEI. The DNA of the CDR3 is TGTGCCAGCAGTGGGACTAGTCTCGGGGAGCTGTTTTTT. Translation gives CASSGTSLGELFF. The variable domain in full, with the rest retrieved from reference TRBV2 and TRBJ2-2, is EPEVTQTPSHQVTQMGQEVILRCVPISNHLYFYWYRQILGQKVEFLVSFYNNEISEKSEIFDDQFSVERPDGSNFTLKIRSTKLEDSAMYFCASSGTSLGELFFGEGSRLTVL.

This chain connects TRBV5-1 to TRBJ1-2; D not certain. The CDR3 contains 13 residues. Germline V gives CDR1 SGHRS, CDR2 YFSETQ. V was shortened by 0 bases and J by 6 bases, with 9 bases between the two germline ends. CDR3 amino acids: CASSLANGNGYTF. CDR3 nucleotides: TGCGCCAGCAGCTTGGCGAATGGAAATGGCTACACCTTC.

The rearrangement links TRBV6-5 to TRBJ2-7; no definite D call. The V and J ends lost 6 bases and 3 bases respectively, with 18 bases between them. Germline values: CDR1 MNHEY, CDR2 SVGAGI. The CDR3 has 15 amino acids. CDR3 in DNA: TGTGCCAGCAGCGTTACGACTGGGTTGAACTACGAGCAGTACTTC. Protein product: CASSVTTGLNYEQYF.

The J gene is TRBJ1-2, the V gene TRBV6-2 or TRBV6-3, with D unclear. CDR1 MNHEY and CDR2 SVGEGT come from the germline V gene. Trimming removed 3 bases at V and 1 base at J, with 18 bases between. The CDR3 spans 17 residues. The CDR3 region has the DNA TGTGCCAGCAGTTATGCGCCGAAACAAGAGTTTAACTATGGCTACACCTTC. Its translation is CASSYAPKQEFNYGYTF.

The J gene is TRBJ2-2, the V gene TRBV19, with TRBD1 matching over 9 bases. Per the germline V gene, CDR1 is LNHDA and CDR2 is SQIVND (reference sequence). The CDR3 length is 13 residues. J lost 4 bases, V lost 6 bases, and 0 bases had no gene match. In nucleotides, the CDR3 is TGTGCCAGTAGGACAGGGGGCACCGGGGAGCTGTTTTTT. Its protein product is CASRTGGTGELFF. Full variable domain (rest looked up from reference TRBV19 and TRBJ2-2): DGGITQSPKYLFRKEGQNVTLSCEQNLNHDAMYWYRQDPGQGLRLIYYSQIVNDFQKGDIAEGYSVSREKKESFPLTVTSAQKNPTAFYLCASRTGGTGELFFGEGSRLTVL.

This clone appeared a single time. The chain joins TRBV7-2 to TRBJ2-3; D could derive from TRBD1 or TRBD2 (5 bases each). The CDR3 spans 15 residues. Trimming left V 5 bases short and J 0 bases short, with 12 bases between. The germline gives CDR1 SGHTA, CDR2 FQGNSA. The CDR3 protein is CASSTRGQSTDTQYF. CDR3 sequence (DNA): TGTGCCAGCAGCACCCGGGGCCAGAGCACAGATACGCAGTATTTT.

The chain links TRBV18 to TRBJ1-2, with D maybe TRBD1 (5 bases). From germline, CDR1 is KGHSH and CDR2 LQKENI. This CDR3 has 14 residues. V gave up 3 bases and J gave up 6 bases, with 14 bases separating them. CDR3: CASSPRQGVDGYTF. CDR3 sequence (DNA): TGTGCCAGCTCACCTCGGCAGGGAGTCGATGGCTACACCTTC. Together with reference TRBV18 and TRBJ1-2, the CDR3 gives the full variable domain: NAGVMQNPRHLVRRRGQEARLRCSPMKGHSHVYWYRQLPEEGLKFMVYLQKENIIDESGMPKERFSAEFPKEGPSILRIQQVVRGDSAAYFCASSPRQGVDGYTFGSGTRLTVV.

V and J are TRBV5-1 and TRBJ2-3; perhaps TRBD2 as D (6 bases). This CDR3 is 13 amino acids long. Per the germline V gene, CDR1 is SGHRS and CDR2 is YFSETQ. The ends were cut back, 7 bases at V and 2 bases at J, with 11 bases in the middle. CDR3 sequence: CASCRDSTDTQYF. In DNA, the CDR3 is TGCGCCAGCTGCAGGGACTCCACAGATACGCAGTATTTT.